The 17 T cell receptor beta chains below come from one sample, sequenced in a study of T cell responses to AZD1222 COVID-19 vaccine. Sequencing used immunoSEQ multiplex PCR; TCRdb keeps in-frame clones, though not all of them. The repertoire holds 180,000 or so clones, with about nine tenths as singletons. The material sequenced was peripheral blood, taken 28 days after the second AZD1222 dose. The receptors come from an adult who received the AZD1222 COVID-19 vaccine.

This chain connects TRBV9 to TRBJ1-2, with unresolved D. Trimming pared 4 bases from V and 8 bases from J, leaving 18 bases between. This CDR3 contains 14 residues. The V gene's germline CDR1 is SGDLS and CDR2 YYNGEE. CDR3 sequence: CASSPSSSTRGYTF. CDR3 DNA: TGTGCCAGCAGCCCGAGTTCTTCGACGCGCGGCTACACCTTC.

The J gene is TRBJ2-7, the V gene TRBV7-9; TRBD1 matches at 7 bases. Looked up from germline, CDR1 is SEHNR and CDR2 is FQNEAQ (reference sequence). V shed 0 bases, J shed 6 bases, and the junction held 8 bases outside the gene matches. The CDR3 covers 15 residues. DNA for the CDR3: TGTGCCAGCAGCTTAGCTGGTGACAGGGCGGTCGAGCAGTACTTC. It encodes CASSLAGDRAVEQYF.

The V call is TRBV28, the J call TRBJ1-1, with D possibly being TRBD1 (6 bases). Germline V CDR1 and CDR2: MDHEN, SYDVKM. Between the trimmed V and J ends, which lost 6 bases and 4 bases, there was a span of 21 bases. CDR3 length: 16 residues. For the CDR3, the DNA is TGTGCCAGCAGCCGCCAGCGGGTAGGGGGTATCACTGAAGCTTTCTTT. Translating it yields CASSRQRVGGITEAFF.

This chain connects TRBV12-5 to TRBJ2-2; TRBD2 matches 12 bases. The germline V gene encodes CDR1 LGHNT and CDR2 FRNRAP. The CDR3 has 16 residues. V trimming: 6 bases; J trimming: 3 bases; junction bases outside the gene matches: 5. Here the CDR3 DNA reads TGTGCTAGTGGGAAAGGACTAGCGGGATACACCGGGGAGCTGTTTTTT. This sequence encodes CASGKGLAGYTGELFF.

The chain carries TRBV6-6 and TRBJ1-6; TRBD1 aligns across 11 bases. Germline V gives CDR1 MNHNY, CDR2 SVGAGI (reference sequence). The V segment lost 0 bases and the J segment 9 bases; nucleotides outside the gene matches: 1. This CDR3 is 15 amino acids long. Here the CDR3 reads CASSYSDRGLSPLHF. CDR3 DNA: TGTGCCAGCAGTTACTCGGACAGGGGGCTTTCACCCCTCCACTTT.

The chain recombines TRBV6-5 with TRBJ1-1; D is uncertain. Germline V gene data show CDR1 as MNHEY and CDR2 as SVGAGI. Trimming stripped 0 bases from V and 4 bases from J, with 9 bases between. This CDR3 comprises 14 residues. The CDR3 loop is CASSYSRGGTEAFF. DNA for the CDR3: TGTGCCAGCAGTTACTCTCGGGGTGGCACTGAAGCTTTCTTT.

The CDR3 nucleotides are TGTGCCAGCAGTGCACCGGGACAGGGGCGCGGGGAGCTGTTTTTT. Translated, it gives CASSAPGQGRGELFF. The chain employs TRBV27 and TRBJ2-2; 10 bases agree with TRBD1. The CDR3 contains 15 residues. Germline V gene lookup returns CDR1 MNHEY and CDR2 SMNVEV (reference sequence). J lost 7 bases, V lost 5 bases, and 7 bases had no gene match.

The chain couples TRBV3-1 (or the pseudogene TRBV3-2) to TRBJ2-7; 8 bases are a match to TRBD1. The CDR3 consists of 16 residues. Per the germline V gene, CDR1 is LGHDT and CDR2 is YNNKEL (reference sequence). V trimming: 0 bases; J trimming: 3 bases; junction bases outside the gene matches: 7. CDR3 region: CASSQDGGQGLYEQYF. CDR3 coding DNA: TGTGCCAGCAGCCAAGATGGAGGACAGGGACTCTACGAGCAGTACTTC.

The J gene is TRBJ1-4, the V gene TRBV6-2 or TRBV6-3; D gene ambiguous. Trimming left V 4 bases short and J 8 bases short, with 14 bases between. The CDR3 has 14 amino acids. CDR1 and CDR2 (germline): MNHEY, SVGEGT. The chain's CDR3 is CASSSGSKGEKLFF. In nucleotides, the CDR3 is TGTGCCAGCAGTTCGGGCTCCAAAGGGGAAAAACTGTTTTTT.

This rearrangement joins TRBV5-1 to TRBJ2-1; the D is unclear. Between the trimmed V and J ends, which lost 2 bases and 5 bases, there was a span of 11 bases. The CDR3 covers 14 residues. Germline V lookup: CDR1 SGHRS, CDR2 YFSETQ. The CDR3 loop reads CASSFGWTNNEQFF. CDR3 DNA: TGCGCCAGCAGCTTCGGTTGGACGAACAATGAGCAGTTCTTC.

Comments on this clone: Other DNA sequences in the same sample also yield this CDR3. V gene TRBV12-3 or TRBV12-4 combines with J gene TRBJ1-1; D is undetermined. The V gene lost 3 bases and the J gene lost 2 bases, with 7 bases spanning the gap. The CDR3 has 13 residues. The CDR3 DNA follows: TGTGCCAGCAGTTTGGGCCCCAACACTGAAGCTTTCTTT. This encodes CASSLGPNTEAFF.

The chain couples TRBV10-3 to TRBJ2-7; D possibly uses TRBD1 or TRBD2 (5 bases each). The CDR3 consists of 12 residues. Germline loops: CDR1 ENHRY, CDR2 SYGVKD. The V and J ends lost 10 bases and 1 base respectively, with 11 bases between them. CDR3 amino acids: CATWDGSYEQYF. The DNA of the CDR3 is TGTGCCACCTGGGACGGGTCCTACGAGCAGTACTTC.

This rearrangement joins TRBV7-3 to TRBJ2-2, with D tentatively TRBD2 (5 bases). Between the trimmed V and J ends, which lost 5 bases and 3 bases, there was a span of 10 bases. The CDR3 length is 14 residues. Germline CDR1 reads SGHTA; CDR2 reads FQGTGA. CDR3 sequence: CASSPAGDTGELFF. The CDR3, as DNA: TGTGCCAGCAGCCCCGCCGGGGACACCGGGGAGCTGTTTTTT.

CDR3 DNA: TGTGCCAGCAGTTACTCAGAGGCCTTTAACTATGGCTACACCTTC. It yields the protein CASSYSEAFNYGYTF. The V gene is TRBV6-5, the J gene TRBJ1-2; D unclear. The ends were cut back, 0 bases at V and 1 base at J, with 9 bases in the middle. The V gene's germline CDR1 is MNHEY and CDR2 SVGAGI. This CDR3 is 15 amino acids long.

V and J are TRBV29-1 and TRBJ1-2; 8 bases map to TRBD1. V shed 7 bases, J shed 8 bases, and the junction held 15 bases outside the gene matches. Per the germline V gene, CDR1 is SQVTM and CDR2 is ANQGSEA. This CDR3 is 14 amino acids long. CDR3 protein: CSASGGMGSEGYTF. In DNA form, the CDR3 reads TGCAGCGCTTCAGGGGGCATGGGGTCGGAAGGCTACACCTTC. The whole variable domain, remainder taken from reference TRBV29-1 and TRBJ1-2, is SAVISQKPSRDICQRGTSLTIQCQVDSQVTMMFWYRQQPGQSLTLIATANQGSEATYESGFVIDKFPISRPNLTFSTLTVSNMSPEDSSIYLCSASGGMGSEGYTFGSGTRLTVV.

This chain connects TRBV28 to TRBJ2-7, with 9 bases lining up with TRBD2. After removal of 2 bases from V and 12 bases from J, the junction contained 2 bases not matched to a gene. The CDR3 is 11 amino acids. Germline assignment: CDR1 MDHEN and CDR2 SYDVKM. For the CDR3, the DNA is TGTGCCAGCAGTTTAAGGCGGGAGGGGTACTTC. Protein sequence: CASSLRREGYF.

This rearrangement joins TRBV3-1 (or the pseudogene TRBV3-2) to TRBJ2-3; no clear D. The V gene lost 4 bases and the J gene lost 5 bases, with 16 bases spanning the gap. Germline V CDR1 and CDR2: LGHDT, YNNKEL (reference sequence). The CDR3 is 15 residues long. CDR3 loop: CASSRLSGDLDTQYF. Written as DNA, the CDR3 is TGTGCCAGCAGCCGATTATCTGGCGATTTAGATACGCAGTATTTT.